The subject of this entry is one T cell receptor beta chain. The sample is drawn from a study of shared clonotypes between healthy human individuals. Measured with immunoSEQ multiplex PCR; TCRdb has only the in-frame clones, and not every one. The table has around 95,000 clones, roughly half seen once. Germline assignment: CDR1 MDHEN and CDR2 SYDVKM. This CDR3 region has 13 residues. With V trimmed by 6 bases and J by 7 bases, 4 bases remained unmatched. The rearrangement links TRBV28 to TRBJ1-4, with 8 bases aligning to TRBD1. The sample was PBMCs. The TCR sequence derives from a middle-aged woman in good health. Some clones in this sample may be carry-over from other donors' samples. CDR3 in amino acids: CASSRTGFEKLFF. The CDR3 DNA reads TGTGCCAGCAGCCGGACAGGGTTTGAAAAACTGTTTTTT.